Below, one TCR beta chain is given with its context. Its antigen is still unknown. The source of the sample is a study of cytomegalovirus exposure and HLA in healthy donors. About the study: The 600 to 800 first-cohort repertoires shared a platform with the roughly 120 validation repertoires, as reported in a later analysis.

The CDR3 is 14 residues long. J lost 5 bases, V lost 2 bases, and 4 bases had no gene match. Germline-derived CDR1 and CDR2 are GTSNPN and SVGIG (reference sequence). Donors were drawn from the roughly 110-subject validation cohort, separate from the approximately 680-subject first cohort. Study observations and caveats: Three of the chains that were CMV-associated were confirmed in vitro to be specific for CMV antigens. Cytomegalovirus association was listed for 150 to 200 TCR beta chains.

The method was immunoSEQ multiplex PCR; TCRdb's version includes in-frame clones alone and lacks a portion of them. The table shows 150,000 or so clones, with 80% to 85% occurring only once. This receptor was taken from a man in his thirties or forties in good health and CMV-seropositive. Sequenced material: PBMCs. The V and J genes are TRBV30 and TRBJ1-4, with 8 bases lining up with TRBD1. The CDR3 here is CAWSLQGANEKLFF. Written as DNA, the CDR3 is TGTGCCTGGAGTCTGCAGGGGGCGAATGAAAAACTGTTTTTT.